A few counts support the clone carrying this T cell receptor beta chain. Its specificity is unknown. Researchers isolated at least 6 million PBMCs per sample. This sample is drawn from a study of blood T cells in healthy people across ages. Study-wide findings and caveats: Strong correlation linked observed beta diversity and percent naive T cells.

A second PCR of roughly 7 to 11 cycles used a sample-barcoded 5' primer and a J-beta primer mix. TCRdb independently ran MiXCR on the 5' RACE reads; one entry per CDR3 protein. The profile covers about 680,000 distinct CDR3 sequences, with about half appearing a single time and about a third taken by the ten largest. Sample: blood. This TCR was recovered from an older woman in good health.

The CDR3 region is CASSYDRAGTDTQYF. The CDR3 DNA sequence: TGTGCCAGCAGTTACGACAGGGCGGGCACAGATACGCAGTATTTT. This chain uses TRBV6-6 with TRBJ2-3; TRBD1 agrees at 7 bases. J lost 1 base, V lost 2 bases, and 3 bases had no gene match. There are 15 residues in the CDR3. The germline CDR1 and CDR2 sequences are MNHNY and SVGAGI (reference sequence).